One sample yielded the 26 T cell receptor beta chains listed below, sequenced in a study of blood T cell repertoires in COVID-19. Clones were sequenced by immunoSEQ multiplex PCR, and TCRdb holds only the in-frame ones, with some missing. The repertoire has a few hundred thousand clones, roughly 92% of them found once; the top ten carry roughly 0.9%. Sequencing was performed on PBMCs or T cells enriched from blood (not recorded which). The receptors shown here come from a woman aged 40-49 years who had been exposed to COVID-19.

V usage is TRBV18 and J usage is TRBJ1-2; 8 bases are a match to TRBD1. CDR1 and CDR2 (germline): KGHSH, LQKENI. There are 15 residues in the CDR3. The junction had 6 bases not matched to a gene; V was cut back by 3 bases and J by 3 bases. Here the CDR3 DNA reads TGTGCCAGCTCACCTTTGACAGGGGTTGACTATGGCTACACCTTC. Translating gives CASSPLTGVDYGYTF.

The sample holds one count of this clone. J is TRBJ2-1 and V is TRBV27; possibly TRBD2 for D (6 bases). The CDR3 contains 15 residues. Trimming pared 3 bases from V and 5 bases from J, leaving 14 bases between. The germline V gene has CDR1 MNHEY and CDR2 SMNVEV (reference sequence). CDR3 coding DNA: TGTGCCAGCAGTTTCAGTAAGCGGGCAAACAATGAGCAGTTCTTC. Amino acid sequence: CASSFSKRANNEQFF.

The rearrangement links TRBV12-2 to TRBJ1-1. TRBV12-2 is a documented pseudogene. The CDR3 consists of 14 residues. CDR3 DNA sequence: TGTGCAAGTCGCTTCCCGAGCGTGAACACTGAAGCTTTCTTT. It specifies CASRFPSVNTEAFF.

This chain joins TRBV5-1 and TRBJ2-3, with D uncertain. V was shortened by 4 bases and J by 5 bases, with 11 bases between the two germline ends. Germline V CDR1 and CDR2: SGHRS, YFSETQ. The CDR3 covers 13 residues. The CDR3 here is CASSTEGGDTQYF. The CDR3 nucleotides are TGCGCCAGCAGCACGGAAGGCGGAGATACGCAGTATTTT. The entire variable domain, with the rest obtained from reference TRBV5-1 and TRBJ2-3, is as follows: KAGVTQTPRYLIKTRGQQVTLSCSPISGHRSVSWYQQTPGQGLQFLFEYFSETQRNKGNFPGRFSGRQFSNSRSEMNVSTLELGDSALYLCASSTEGGDTQYFGPGTRLTVL.

The rearrangement links TRBV3-1 (or the pseudogene TRBV3-2) to TRBJ1-1, with D perhaps matching TRBD1 (6 bases). Germline-derived CDR1 and CDR2 are LGHDT and YNNKEL (reference sequence). Trimming took 4 bases from V and 6 from J, leaving 15 bases between them. CDR3 length equals 14 residues. CDR3 in amino acids: CASSPDSLRPEAFF. The CDR3 DNA follows: TGTGCCAGCAGCCCGGACAGCCTTCGGCCTGAAGCTTTCTTT.

The table lists this clone with a count of one. This chain links TRBV5-1 with TRBJ1-1, with D possibly being TRBD1 (6 bases). CDR3 length: 14 amino acids. Trimming pared 2 bases from V and 1 base from J, leaving 9 bases between. Germline-derived CDR1 and CDR2 are SGHRS and YFSETQ. CDR3 nucleotides: TGCGCCAGCAGCTTCCTGGACAGGAACACTGAAGCTTTCTTT. Residues: CASSFLDRNTEAFF.

V is TRBV27 and J is TRBJ1-3, with 8 nucleotides matching TRBD1. The J segment lost 4 bases and the V segment lost 2 bases, leaving 4 bases of the junction unmatched. CDR3 size: 15 residues. CDR1 is MNHEY and CDR2 is SMNVEV in the germline V gene (reference sequence). CDR3 sequence (DNA): TGTGCCAGCAGTTTAGACAGGGGCAGGGGAAACACCATATATTTT. Amino acid sequence: CASSLDRGRGNTIYF.

The chain joins TRBV7-2 to TRBJ1-2, with TRBD1 matching 7 bases. With 5 bases clipped from V and 5 bases from J, the junction kept 11 bases outside the gene matches. Germline V lookup: CDR1 SGHTA, CDR2 FQGNSA. The CDR3 runs to 15 residues. Here the CDR3 reads CASSPRQGILYGYTF. The CDR3 nucleotides read TGTGCCAGCAGCCCCCGACAGGGAATCTTGTATGGCTACACCTTC.

V gene TRBV28 combines with J gene TRBJ1-2; D unclear. CDR1 is MDHEN and CDR2 is SYDVKM in the germline V gene. Trimming removed 7 bases at V and 5 bases at J, with 11 bases between. This CDR3 has 12 amino acids. The CDR3 bases are TGTGCCAGCACAACCCGGGGATATGGCTACACCTTC. This sequence encodes CASTTRGYGYTF.

The chain employs TRBV6-1 and TRBJ1-2; no clear D gene. The CDR3 covers 14 residues. The germline gives CDR1 MNHNS, CDR2 SASEGT. The ends were cut back, 2 bases at V and 0 bases at J, with 7 bases in the middle. The CDR3 is CASSEPIANYGYTF. The CDR3 bases are TGTGCCAGCAGTGAACCAATAGCTAACTATGGCTACACCTTC.

The V call is TRBV27, the J call TRBJ2-6; 9 bases align to TRBD1. This CDR3 has 18 residues. Germline loops: CDR1 MNHEY, CDR2 SMNVEV (reference sequence). V lost 6 bases, J lost 0 bases, and 9 bases stayed unmatched. The DNA of the CDR3 is TGTGCCAGCAGCGGGACAGGGACCCCGTTCTCTGGGGCCAACGTCCTGACTTTC. Its protein is CASSGTGTPFSGANVLTF. Full variable domain (outside the CDR3, taken from reference TRBV27 and TRBJ2-6): EAQVTQNPRYLITVTGKKLTVTCSQNMNHEYMSWYRQDPGLGLRQIYYSMNVEVTDKGDVPEGYKVSRKEKRNFPLILESPSPNQTSLYFCASSGTGTPFSGANVLTFGAGSRLTVL.

This clone was seen only once. The genes are TRBV10-1 and TRBJ1-2, with D maybe TRBD1 (6 bases). Trimming cost V 4 bases and J 4 bases, with 22 bases left between them. Germline CDR1 WNHNN, CDR2 SYGVQD (reference sequence). This CDR3 is 17 amino acids long. DNA of the CDR3: TGCGCCAGCAGTGGGCCCGCCGACAGGCCTTTTCTCTATGGCTACACCTTC. Translated, it gives CASSGPADRPFLYGYTF.

The chain carries TRBV29-1 and TRBJ1-2, with 7 positions matching TRBD1. J was trimmed by 1 base and V by 3 bases; bases with no gene match: 8. Germline CDR1 is SQVTM and CDR2 is ANQGSEA. The CDR3 is 15 residues long. As DNA, the CDR3 is TGCAGCGTTGAGGGGACAGCACCTCTTAACTATGGCTACACCTTC. Amino acids: CSVEGTAPLNYGYTF.

The rearrangement links TRBV9 to TRBJ2-7, with 8 bases lining up with TRBD2. The trim removed 4 bases at V and 2 bases at J, leaving 5 bases unmatched. This CDR3 spans 14 amino acids. CDR1 and CDR2 (germline): SGDLS, YYNGEE. For the CDR3, the DNA is TGTGCCAGCAGCCTCAGCGGGGGTACCTACGAGCAGTACTTC. As protein: CASSLSGGTYEQYF.

This sequence joins TRBV2 and TRBJ2-7; the D gene is possibly TRBD1 (6 bases). This CDR3 spans 14 amino acids. V was trimmed by 7 bases and J by 3 bases, leaving 16 bases between them. CDR1 is SNHLY and CDR2 is FYNNEI in the germline V gene. The CDR3 DNA reads as TGTGCCAGCAAACCCTTACAGGGCGGCTACGAGCAGTACTTC. Its protein product is CASKPLQGGYEQYF.

The V call is TRBV2, the J call TRBJ1-1; tentatively, D is TRBD1 (6 bases). The CDR3 totals 14 residues. Germline V gives CDR1 SNHLY, CDR2 FYNNEI. V lost 10 bases and J lost 7, with 22 bases in between. DNA of the CDR3: TGTGCCAACAAAAAGGACAGCAACTATATTGAAGCTTTCTTT. Protein sequence: CANKKDSNYIEAFF.

V is TRBV5-1 and J is TRBJ1-5, with D perhaps TRBD1 (6 bases). This CDR3 has 14 amino acids. Germline V gives CDR1 SGHRS, CDR2 YFSETQ. The V and J ends lost 1 base and 1 base respectively, with 6 bases between them. This CDR3 reads CASSLTGSNQPQHF. The CDR3 DNA follows: TGCGCCAGCAGCTTGACAGGGAGCAATCAGCCCCAGCATTTT.

The chain joins TRBV5-6 to TRBJ2-1; weak D call: TRBD2 (6 bases). Germline CDR1 reads SGHDT; CDR2 reads YYEEEE. The CDR3 is made up of 16 amino acids. V was trimmed by 0 bases and J by 3 bases, leaving 13 bases between them. The CDR3 sequence is CASSLDWGVVYNEQFF. CDR3 sequence (DNA): TGTGCCAGCAGCTTGGATTGGGGGGTTGTCTACAATGAGCAGTTCTTC. Looking up the rest from reference TRBV5-6 and TRBJ2-1 gives the full variable domain: DAGVTQSPTHLIKTRGQQVTLRCSPKSGHDTVSWYQQALGQGPQFIFQYYEEEERQRGNFPDRFSGHQFPNYSSELNVNALLLGDSALYLCASSLDWGVVYNEQFFGPGTRLTVL.

This rearrangement joins TRBV30 to TRBJ2-1; 8 bases map to TRBD2. Unmatched junction bases numbered 10, after V lost 2 bases and J lost 16 bases. Germline CDR1 GTSNPN, CDR2 SVGIG (reference sequence). This CDR3 has 12 amino acids. The CDR3 DNA follows: TGTGCCTGGAGTAATCGGGAGGGCCGTAACTTCTTC. It is translated as CAWSNREGRNFF.

V and J are TRBV4-3 and TRBJ2-3, with D maybe TRBD2 (6 bases). CDR3 length equals 16 residues. Germline V gives CDR1 LGHNA, CDR2 YSLEER. The V gene lost 3 bases and the J gene lost 4 bases, with 17 bases spanning the gap. The CDR3 reads CASSQTGLLSADTQYF. As DNA, the CDR3 is TGCGCCAGCAGCCAGACCGGACTATTATCGGCAGATACGCAGTATTTT.

This sequence joins TRBV20-1 and TRBJ2-7; 9 bases align to TRBD1. CDR3 length equals 11 residues. Trimming at V came to 5 bases and at J to 12 bases, leaving 8 bases not matched to a gene. The germline gives CDR1 DFQATT, CDR2 SNEGSKA (reference sequence). Here the CDR3 reads CSAGQGIKAYF. CDR3 nucleotides: TGCAGTGCTGGACAGGGGATTAAAGCGTACTTC.

The rearrangement links TRBV5-4 to TRBJ1-6; 9 bases map to TRBD1. V lost 4 bases and J lost 6; bases outside the gene matches: 2. This CDR3 comprises 14 residues. Germline V gene sequence: CDR1 SGHNT, CDR2 YYREEE (reference sequence). CDR3 protein: CASSRDRANSPLHF. Here the CDR3 DNA reads TGTGCCAGCAGCCGGGACAGGGCTAATTCACCCCTCCACTTT.

The chain links TRBV5-1 to TRBJ1-2, with 9 nucleotides matching TRBD1. The CDR3 spans 15 residues. V shed 4 bases and J 4 bases; nucleotides not matched to a gene: 8. CDR1 and CDR2 from the germline V gene are SGHRS and YFSETQ. CDR3 nucleotide sequence: TGCGCCAGCAGCCCTGGGGACAGGGAATTCTATGGCTACACCTTC. Amino acids: CASSPGDREFYGYTF. Variable domain in full (rest from reference TRBV5-1 and TRBJ1-2): KAGVTQTPRYLIKTRGQQVTLSCSPISGHRSVSWYQQTPGQGLQFLFEYFSETQRNKGNFPGRFSGRQFSNSRSEMNVSTLELGDSALYLCASSPGDREFYGYTFGSGTRLTVV.

The chain is built from TRBV7-5 and TRBJ2-2; the D call of TRBD1 is as the table states it, not checked on the DNA. TRBV7-5 constitutes a pseudogene. CDR3 length: 15 residues. The CDR3 nucleotides are TGTGTCAGAAGCAAACGGACAGGGGATACCGGGGAGCTGTTTTTT. Translating it yields CVRSKRTGDTGELFF.

The J gene is TRBJ1-1, the V gene TRBV30; TRBD1 matches 7 bases. The CDR3 contains 13 residues. J was trimmed by 7 bases and V by 0 bases; bases with no gene match: 5. Germline assignment: CDR1 GTSNPN and CDR2 SVGIG (reference sequence). The CDR3 here is CAWSVQGPFEAFF. The CDR3 DNA reads TGTGCCTGGAGTGTACAGGGGCCCTTTGAAGCTTTCTTT. Looking up the rest from reference TRBV30 and TRBJ1-1 gives the full variable domain: SQTIHQWPATLVQPVGSPLSLECTVEGTSNPNLYWYRQAAGRGLQLLFYSVGIGQISSEVPQNLSASRPQDRQFILSSKKLLLSDSGFYLCAWSVQGPFEAFFGQGTRLTVV.

This chain links TRBV6-6 with TRBJ1-4, with 7 positions matching TRBD1. Trimming removed 2 bases from V and 10 bases from J; junction bases left unmatched: 4. The germline gives CDR1 MNHNY, CDR2 SVGAGI (reference sequence). The CDR3 has 13 residues. CDR3 loop: CASSYRGRGKLFF. The CDR3 DNA reads as TGTGCCAGCAGTTACAGGGGGCGGGGAAAACTGTTTTTT.